One sample yielded the 30 T cell receptor beta chains listed below, sequenced in a study of T cell changes during pregnancy in multiple sclerosis (dated by TCRdb to the late 2010s). The receptor library was made with the immunoSEQ multiplex PCR assay. TCRdb mirrors the immuneACCESS table, restricted to in-frame sequences. Some clones are absent from its copies; in checked studies, under half trace to an unresolved V gene, and the reason for the others is unknown. For this sample there are fewer than 100,000 clones; 75% to 90% appear just once. Clones ranked in the top ten supply approximately 2% of the sample. Sequencing used peripheral blood, obtained before pregnancy. These receptors originate from a female donor with multiple sclerosis, enrolled in a pregnancy study.

The chain links TRBV9 to TRBJ1-5; maybe TRBD1 (6 bases). The CDR3 sequence is 19 residues long. V was shortened by 0 bases and J by 4 bases, with 23 bases between the two germline ends. Germline loops: CDR1 SGDLS, CDR2 YYNGEE. The DNA of the CDR3 is TGTGCCAGCAGCGTAGCGGGTCGGGGGGGCCGCAACGAGAATCAGCCCCAGCATTTT. Encoded protein: CASSVAGRGGRNENQPQHF. Filled out from reference TRBV9 and TRBJ1-5, the complete variable domain reads DSGVTQTPKHLITATGQRVTLRCSPRSGDLSVYWYQQSLDQGLQFLIQYYNGEERAKGNILERFSAQQFPDLHSELNLSSLELGDSALYFCASSVAGRGGRNENQPQHFGDGTRLSIL.

This sequence joins TRBV5-6 and TRBJ1-1; 9 nucleotides align to TRBD1. The germline gives CDR1 SGHDT, CDR2 YYEEEE. Losses at the gene ends were 3 bases for V and 1 base for J; bases not matched to a gene: 10. The CDR3 is 17 residues long. CDR3 protein: CASSSPWTGVENTEAFF. The CDR3, as DNA: TGTGCCAGCAGCTCCCCCTGGACAGGGGTTGAGAACACTGAAGCTTTCTTT.

The count of this clone is one. The chain has TRBV9 and TRBJ2-1, with 7 bases lining up with TRBD1. The CDR3 totals 17 residues. The germline V gene has CDR1 SGDLS and CDR2 YYNGEE. The junction had 12 bases not matched to a gene; V was cut back by 3 bases and J by 3 bases. The CDR3 region is CASSAAGTVVFYNEQFF. The CDR3 nucleotides read TGTGCCAGCAGCGCCGCCGGGACAGTCGTATTCTACAATGAGCAGTTCTTC.

This chain joins TRBV2 and TRBJ1-2, with TRBD1 identical over 7 bases. The CDR3 consists of 13 residues. J gave up 4 bases and V 7 bases, and 6 bases lay outside the gene matches. Looked up from germline, CDR1 is SNHLY and CDR2 is FYNNEI. CDR3 nucleotides: TGTGCCAGCAAGACAGGGCTGACCTATGGCTACACCTTC. It specifies CASKTGLTYGYTF. The full variable domain, its missing parts supplied by reference TRBV2 and TRBJ1-2, is EPEVTQTPSHQVTQMGQEVILRCVPISNHLYFYWYRQILGQKVEFLVSFYNNEISEKSEIFDDQFSVERPDGSNFTLKIRSTKLEDSAMYFCASKTGLTYGYTFGSGTRLTVV.

The rearrangement links TRBV25-1 to TRBJ2-2; 7 bases align to TRBD2. J gave up 6 bases and V 5 bases, and 9 bases lay outside the gene matches. CDR1 MGHDK and CDR2 SYGVNS come from the germline V gene. The length of the CDR3 is 15 residues. The CDR3 loop reads CASSSQHSGAGELFF. In nucleotides, the CDR3 is TGTGCCAGCAGTAGCCAACACAGCGGGGCCGGGGAGCTGTTTTTT. Based on the CDR3 plus reference TRBV25-1 and TRBJ2-2, the full variable domain is EADIYQTPRYLVIGTGKKITLECSQTMGHDKMYWYQQDPGMELHLIHYSYGVNSTEKGDLSSESTVSRIRTEHFPLTLESARPSHTSQYLCASSSQHSGAGELFFGEGSRLTVL.

The chain joins TRBV2 to TRBJ2-7; the match to TRBD2 covers 9 bases. Trimming took 8 bases from V and 2 from J; bases not matched to a gene: 13. This CDR3 has 16 residues. The germline gives CDR1 SNHLY, CDR2 FYNNEI. The CDR3 sequence is CASRFRSGGSPYEQYF. As DNA, the CDR3 is TGTGCCAGCCGATTCAGAAGCGGGGGGTCTCCCTACGAGCAGTACTTC.

V and J are TRBV18 and TRBJ2-7, with 10 positions matching TRBD1. This CDR3 spans 15 amino acids. Germline V CDR1 and CDR2: KGHSH, LQKENI. V was pared by 3 bases and J by 2 bases, with 4 bases of the junction left unmatched. This chain's CDR3 is CASSPQGTGAYEQYF. CDR3 DNA sequence: TGTGCCAGCTCACCGCAGGGGACAGGGGCCTACGAGCAGTACTTC.

The chain recombines TRBV23-1 with TRBJ2-2; 9 positions match TRBD1. TRBV23-1 is an open reading frame whose function is uncertain. Unmatched junction bases numbered 9, after V lost 0 bases and J lost 7 bases. This CDR3 is 17 amino acids long. The CDR3 DNA follows: TGCGCCAGCAGTCAATCAGGGACAGGGAGGGGAAACGGGGAGCTGTTTTTT. Encoded protein: CASSQSGTGRGNGELFF.

The V and J genes are TRBV10-1 and TRBJ2-3; D possibly corresponds to TRBD2 (6 bases). The CDR3 is 13 amino acids. Germline V gene data show CDR1 as WNHNN and CDR2 as SYGVQD (reference sequence). V dropped 8 bases and J dropped 5 bases, with 14 bases sitting between them. CDR3 region: CASGGTLGDTQYF. The CDR3 nucleotides read TGCGCCAGCGGTGGGACTCTGGGAGATACGCAGTATTTT.

The chain recombines TRBV7-3 with TRBJ1-1, with 7 positions matching TRBD1. V was clipped by 2 bases and J by 4 bases; unmatched bases: 4. CDR3 length equals 14 residues. The germline CDR1 and CDR2 sequences are SGHTA and FQGTGA. The CDR3 here is CASSLRQGLTEAFF. DNA of the CDR3: TGTGCCAGCAGCTTACGACAGGGCCTCACTGAAGCTTTCTTT. The full variable domain, in which reference TRBV7-3 and TRBJ1-1 provide the parts outside the CDR3, is GAGVSQTPSNKVTEKGKYVELRCDPISGHTALYWYRQSLGQGPEFLIYFQGTGAADDSGLPNDRFFAVRPEGSVSTLKIQRTERGDSAVYLCASSLRQGLTEAFFGQGTRLTVV.

J is TRBJ1-2 and V is TRBV30, with D perhaps TRBD1 (5 bases). The V end was cut by 3 bases, the J end by 4 bases, with 21 bases between. The CDR3 is made up of 16 amino acids. Germline V gives CDR1 GTSNPN, CDR2 SVGIG (reference sequence). The chain's CDR3 is CAWRGEGRHRIYGYTF. The CDR3 nucleotides are TGTGCCTGGAGGGGGGAGGGCAGGCACCGGATCTATGGCTACACCTTC.

V usage is TRBV5-6 and J usage is TRBJ2-5; 10 positions agree with TRBD2. Germline CDR1 reads SGHDT; CDR2 reads YYEEEE. Unmatched junction bases numbered 10, after V lost 2 bases and J lost 9 bases. This CDR3 is 15 amino acids long. CDR3 coding DNA: TGTGCCAGCAGCTTTACTAGCGGGATCCTCATGGCCCAGTACTTC. Translating it yields CASSFTSGILMAQYF.

CDR3 amino acids: CASSEVGDQPQHF. The CDR3 DNA follows: TGTGCCAGCAGTGAAGTGGGCGATCAGCCCCAGCATTTT. The chain recombines TRBV6-1 with TRBJ1-5; D remains unclear. Trimming took 1 base from V and 5 from J, leaving 6 bases between them. Germline V gene sequence: CDR1 MNHNS, CDR2 SASEGT. The CDR3 covers 13 residues.

The gene calls are TRBV28 and TRBJ1-4, with 7 bases fitting TRBD1. The CDR3 has 13 residues. The germline CDR1 and CDR2 sequences are MDHEN and SYDVKM. The ends lost 10 bases at V and 7 bases at J; junction bases unmatched: 9. CDR3 coding DNA: TGTGCCATCCAGGGACAGAGGGGTGAAAAACTGTTTTTT. It specifies CAIQGQRGEKLFF. The variable domain in full, with the rest retrieved from reference TRBV28 and TRBJ1-4, is DVKVTQSSRYLVKRTGEKVFLECVQDMDHENMFWYRQDPGLGLRLIYFSYDVKMKEKGDIPEGYSVSREKKERFSLILESASTNQTSMYLCAIQGQRGEKLFFGSGTQLSVL.

The gene calls are TRBV5-1 and TRBJ2-5; TRBD1 agrees at 11 bases. This CDR3 has 16 amino acids. V shed 7 bases and J 2 bases; nucleotides not matched to a gene: 10. Germline-derived CDR1 and CDR2 are SGHRS and YFSETQ. Written as DNA, the CDR3 is TGCGCCAGCCACGAATGGACAGGGGGCTCGCAAGAGACCCAGTACTTC. This sequence encodes CASHEWTGGSQETQYF.

The V call is TRBV5-1, the J call TRBJ2-3; tentatively, D is TRBD1 (6 bases). Between the trimmed V and J ends, which lost 0 bases and 4 bases, there was a span of 15 bases. The CDR3 has 16 amino acids. Germline V gives CDR1 SGHRS, CDR2 YFSETQ. Written as DNA, the CDR3 is TGCGCCAGCAGCTTGGGTATACAGGGTACATCAGATACGCAGTATTTT. Translating gives CASSLGIQGTSDTQYF. Full variable domain (missing parts from reference TRBV5-1 and TRBJ2-3): KAGVTQTPRYLIKTRGQQVTLSCSPISGHRSVSWYQQTPGQGLQFLFEYFSETQRNKGNFPGRFSGRQFSNSRSEMNVSTLELGDSALYLCASSLGIQGTSDTQYFGPGTRLTVL.

The chain couples TRBV5-4 to TRBJ2-5; TRBD2 might be the D (5 bases). The V gene's germline CDR1 is SGHNT and CDR2 YYREEE (reference sequence). The CDR3 sequence is 11 residues long. V lost 3 bases, J lost 5 bases, and 5 bases lay in between. The CDR3 spells CASSWRETQYF. DNA of the CDR3: TGTGCCAGCAGCTGGAGGGAGACCCAGTACTTC.

This clone has a single count. The chain employs TRBV7-3 and TRBJ2-1, with D possibly matching TRBD1 (6 bases). The CDR3 runs 13 residues. The germline gives CDR1 SGHTA, CDR2 FQGTGA. Trimming removed 4 bases at V and 4 bases at J, with 8 bases between. The CDR3 sequence: CASSSTGYNEQFF. CDR3 coding DNA: TGTGCCAGCAGCTCTACAGGGTACAATGAGCAGTTCTTC.

The chain recombines TRBV30 with TRBJ2-5, with D perhaps matching TRBD1 (6 bases). The CDR3 consists of 15 residues. Trimming removed 3 bases from V and 5 bases from J, with 19 bases in between. Germline CDR1 and CDR2: GTSNPN and SVGIG (reference sequence). The CDR3 protein is CAWSEETGYWETQYF. Here the CDR3 DNA reads TGTGCCTGGAGCGAGGAGACAGGCTACTGGGAGACCCAGTACTTC.

The chain employs TRBV7-6 and TRBJ2-1, with 11 nucleotides matching TRBD2. V shed 4 bases, J shed 7 bases, and the junction held 3 bases outside the gene matches. Germline lookup yields CDR1 SGHVS and CDR2 FNYEAQ. The CDR3 loop spans 14 amino acids. The CDR3 nucleotides read TGTGCCAGCAGCTCTAGCGGGGGGCCTAATGAGCAGTTCTTC. Amino acid sequence: CASSSSGGPNEQFF.

This chain uses TRBV5-1 with TRBJ2-2, with D perhaps TRBD1 (7 bases). Germline V gene lookup returns CDR1 SGHRS and CDR2 YFSETQ. CDR3 size: 16 residues. Trimming removed 1 base at V and 5 bases at J, with 15 bases between. The CDR3 coding sequence is TGCGCCAGCAGCTTGCCGCAGGGGGGAAGGACCGGGGAGCTGTTTTTT. It encodes CASSLPQGGRTGELFF.

The chain recombines TRBV5-6 with TRBJ2-1; tentative D call: TRBD2 (5 bases). Looked up from germline, CDR1 is SGHDT and CDR2 is YYEEEE. V lost 2 bases, J lost 6 bases, and 12 bases lay in between. The CDR3 sequence is 14 residues long. CDR3 sequence reads: CASSFGIRGNEQFF. As DNA, the CDR3 is TGTGCCAGCAGCTTTGGGATACGGGGCAATGAGCAGTTCTTC.

The V gene is TRBV7-9, the J gene TRBJ1-4; D is unresolved. V lost 5 bases and J lost 8, with 9 bases in between. This CDR3 is built from 12 residues. Germline CDR1 and CDR2: SEHNR and FQNEAQ (reference sequence). The CDR3 nucleotides read TGTGCCAGCAGCCTATGGTCCGAAAAACTGTTTTTT. It codes for CASSLWSEKLFF.

The V and J genes are TRBV29-1 and TRBJ1-1, with D perhaps matching TRBD1 (5 bases). This CDR3 spans 16 amino acids. Germline-derived CDR1 and CDR2 are SQVTM and ANQGSEA. The germline V and J ends were trimmed by 3 bases and 4 bases, with 21 bases remaining between them. The CDR3 protein is CSVDRIWGQASTEAFF. The CDR3 DNA is TGCAGCGTTGATCGGATATGGGGCCAGGCCTCCACTGAAGCTTTCTTT.

V gene TRBV2 combines with J gene TRBJ1-6; TRBD1 aligns across 8 bases. J was trimmed by 10 bases and V by 1 base; bases with no gene match: 3. CDR3 length: 14 residues. CDR1 SNHLY and CDR2 FYNNEI come from the germline V gene. As DNA, the CDR3 is TGTGCCAGCAGTGAAGTACAGGGGGTCTCACCCCTCCACTTT. Translation gives CASSEVQGVSPLHF.

This chain uses TRBV5-1 with TRBJ1-1, with D perhaps matching TRBD1 (5 bases). The CDR3 totals 14 residues. Per the germline V gene, CDR1 is SGHRS and CDR2 is YFSETQ. Trimming took off 4 bases at V and 0 bases at J, with 10 bases between the two ends. As DNA, the CDR3 is TGCGCCAGCAGCGGTCCGGGGGTGAACACTGAAGCTTTCTTT. This sequence encodes CASSGPGVNTEAFF. The full variable domain, with the rest looked up from reference TRBV5-1 and TRBJ1-1, is KAGVTQTPRYLIKTRGQQVTLSCSPISGHRSVSWYQQTPGQGLQFLFEYFSETQRNKGNFPGRFSGRQFSNSRSEMNVSTLELGDSALYLCASSGPGVNTEAFFGQGTRLTVV.

This chain connects TRBV5-6 to TRBJ2-2; no clear D. CDR1 SGHDT and CDR2 YYEEEE come from the germline V gene. Trimming took off 0 bases at V and 4 bases at J, with 7 bases between the two ends. The CDR3 sequence is 14 residues long. This CDR3 is CASSLGLSTGELFF. The DNA for the CDR3 is TGTGCCAGCAGCTTGGGACTTAGCACCGGGGAGCTGTTTTTT.

This clone was observed a few times. The V gene is TRBV2, the J gene TRBJ1-6; D might be TRBD1 (6 bases). Per germline, CDR1 SNHLY and CDR2 FYNNEI. The V gene lost 6 bases and the J gene lost 10 bases, with 19 bases spanning the gap. There are 15 residues in the CDR3. This CDR3 is CASRREGGPGSPLHF. In nucleotides, the CDR3 is TGTGCCAGCAGGAGAGAAGGGGGTCCGGGGTCACCCCTCCACTTT.

This clone was picked up one time. This chain links TRBV29-1 with TRBJ1-2; D may be TRBD1 (6 bases). The CDR3 covers 12 residues. Between the trimmed V and J ends, which lost 5 bases and 5 bases, there was a span of 12 bases. CDR1 is SQVTM and CDR2 is ANQGSEA in the germline V gene. The CDR3 reads CSVRPGDYGYTF. CDR3 DNA: TGCAGCGTTCGGCCAGGGGATTATGGCTACACCTTC.

The V gene is TRBV5-1, the J gene TRBJ1-6; possibly TRBD1 for D (5 bases). V was shortened by 2 bases and J by 10 bases, with 19 bases between the two germline ends. This CDR3 region has 16 residues. Germline CDR1 and CDR2: SGHRS and YFSETQ. CDR3 amino acids: CASSFEAPGNGSPLHF. CDR3 sequence (DNA): TGCGCCAGCAGCTTCGAGGCCCCAGGGAATGGGTCACCCCTCCACTTT.